This paragraph covers one T cell receptor beta chain sequence. The antigen is not known. The sample is drawn from a study of T cell repertoires in ileal Crohn's disease. Repertoires were generated with immunoSEQ multiplex PCR, while TCRdb's copy carries only in-frame clones and drops some. Among about 4,100 clones listed, about 80% were seen once. Germline assignment: CDR1 MGHRA and CDR2 YSYEKL. V lost 3 bases and J lost 2, with 7 bases in between. The CDR3 length is 13 residues. Whole-study findings and limits: Active smokers at surgery had more clonal expansions than non-smokers.

The chain employs TRBV4-1 and TRBJ1-2; D uncertain. This TCR derives from an adult with Crohn's disease. The sample comprised ileal tissue. CDR3 sequence reads: CASSQYSNYGYTF. CDR3 bases: TGCGCCAGCAGCCAGTACAGCAACTATGGCTACACCTTC.